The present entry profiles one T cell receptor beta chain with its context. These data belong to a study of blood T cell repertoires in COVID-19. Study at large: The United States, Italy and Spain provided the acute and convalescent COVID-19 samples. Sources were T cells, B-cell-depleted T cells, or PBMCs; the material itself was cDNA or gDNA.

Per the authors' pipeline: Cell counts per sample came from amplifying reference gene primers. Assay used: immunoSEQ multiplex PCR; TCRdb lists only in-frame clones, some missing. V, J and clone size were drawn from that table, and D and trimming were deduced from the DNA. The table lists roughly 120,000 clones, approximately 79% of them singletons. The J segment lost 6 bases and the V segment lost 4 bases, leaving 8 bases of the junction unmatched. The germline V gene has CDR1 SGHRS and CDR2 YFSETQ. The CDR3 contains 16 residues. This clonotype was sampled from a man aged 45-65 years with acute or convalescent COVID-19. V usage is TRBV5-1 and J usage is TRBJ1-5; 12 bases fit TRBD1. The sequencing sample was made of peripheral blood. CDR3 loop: CASSPGTGGSSQPQHF. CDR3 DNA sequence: TGCGCCAGCAGCCCAGGGACAGGGGGCAGTAGTCAGCCCCAGCATTTT.